These T cell receptor beta chains were read from a single sample in a study of blood T cells in healthy people across ages. Each CDR3 protein gets one entry after TCRdb re-called the 5' RACE reads with MiXCR. The repertoire includes 2 million or so distinct CDR3 sequences, less than 50% of them detected once, and less than 2.5% sits in the top ten. Sequences were obtained from blood. These receptor sequences come from a woman aged 40 to 49 in good health. Each CDR3 is given with its conserved first and last residue. The D gene is left open where the match is weak. A row's size may be missing; if present it is once, few, many or a size class.

j_call	v_call	d_call	clone_size	cdr3_aa	cdr3_nt
TRBJ2-7	TRBV29-1	.	many	CSVGDGTYEQYF	TGCAGCGTTGGGGACGGAACCTACGAGCAGTACTTC
TRBJ1-6	TRBV20-1	.	few	CSASGTEGRDSPLHF	TGCAGTGCTAGTGGTACCGAGGGAAGGGATTCACCCCTCCACTTT
TRBJ2-7	TRBV9	TRBD1	few	CASSVAPQGQTPYEQYF	TGTGCCAGCAGCGTAGCCCCACAGGGACAGACACCCTACGAGCAGTACTTC
TRBJ2-1	TRBV29-1	TRBD2	few	CSEGLAGEQFF	TGCAGCGAAGGACTAGCGGGCGAGCAGTTCTTC
TRBJ2-3	TRBV29-1	.	.	CSVDLGGRADTQYF	TGCAGCGTTGACTTGGGGGGCCGAGCAGATACGCAGTATTTT
TRBJ2-3	TRBV29-1	.	few	CSVEYGAYPDTQYF	TGCAGCGTTGAGTACGGAGCGTACCCAGATACGCAGTATTTT
TRBJ2-1	TRBV27	.	many	CASSPSMNEQFF	TGTGCCAGCAGTCCCTCGATGAATGAGCAGTTCTTC
TRBJ2-5	TRBV5-5	.	.	CASSRMRSQETQYF	TGTGCCAGCAGTCGGATGAGGTCTCAAGAGACCCAGTACTTC
TRBJ2-7	TRBV28	TRBD2	.	CASSLYSGWGYEQYF	TGTGCCAGCAGTTTATATAGCGGGTGGGGCTACGAGCAGTACTTC
TRBJ2-7	TRBV5-1	.	few	CASSLSGVNREQYF	TGCGCCAGCAGCTTGTCCGGGGTAAATCGCGAGCAGTACTTC
TRBJ1-2	TRBV7-2	TRBD1	few	CASSNGTGGRGYTF	TGTGCCAGCAGTAACGGGACAGGGGGCCGGGGCTACACCTTC
TRBJ2-7	TRBV21-1	.	.	CASPGECTYEQYF	TGTGCCAGCCCCGGGGAGTGCACCTACGAGCAGTACTTC
TRBJ2-7	TRBV7-9	.	.	CASSLAVTNTIYEQYF	TGTGCCAGCAGCTTAGCGGTCACAAATACTATCTACGAGCAGTACTTC
TRBJ2-3	TRBV12-3/TRBV12-4	.	.	CASSVFLKDTQYF	TGTGCCAGCAGTGTTTTTCTAAAAGATACGCAGTATTTT
TRBJ2-1	TRBV25-1	.	.	CASSRRGLSYNEQFF	TGTGCCAGCAGTCGCAGGGGACTCTCCTACAATGAGCAGTTCTTC
TRBJ2-7	TRBV7-9	TRBD2	.	CASSPRSGGMTYEQYF	TGTGCCAGCAGCCCCAGGAGCGGGGGGATGACCTACGAGCAGTACTTC
TRBJ1-4	TRBV10-3	.	few	CAIGPSGCPNEKLFF	TGTGCCATCGGTCCCTCCGGCTGTCCTAATGAAAAACTGTTTTTT
TRBJ1-1	TRBV7-2	.	few	CASSPGQHTEAFF	TGTGCCAGCAGCCCGGGGCAGCACACTGAAGCTTTCTTT
TRBJ2-1	TRBV9	TRBD2	.	CASSEAGSYNEQFF	TGTGCCAGCAGCGAAGCGGGGTCATACAATGAGCAGTTCTTC
TRBJ1-5	TRBV25-1	.	.	CASSARDGPDQPQHF	TGTGCCAGCAGTGCCCGGGACGGCCCGGATCAGCCCCAGCATTTT
TRBJ2-5	TRBV7-2	.	.	CASSDRAQTQYF	TGTGCCAGCTCAGACAGAGCCCAGACCCAGTACTTC
TRBJ2-3	TRBV6-5	TRBD2	.	CASRSGDLSTDTQYF	TGTGCCAGCAGAAGCGGGGATCTAAGCACAGATACGCAGTATTTT
TRBJ2-3	TRBV4-1	.	.	CASSQVSTSTDTQYF	TGCGCCAGCAGCCAAGTCTCGACTAGCACAGATACGCAGTATTTT
TRBJ1-1	TRBV29-1	.	.	CSVDIWTPDTEAFF	TGCAGCGTTGATATATGGACGCCGGACACTGAAGCTTTCTTT
TRBJ1-1	TRBV4-2	.	.	CASSQDYGPPRANTEAFF	TGTGCCAGCAGCCAAGATTATGGGCCTCCCCGGGCGAACACTGAAGCTTTCTTT
TRBJ2-3	TRBV6-4	.	.	CASSGPSRVISTDTQYF	TGTGCCAGCAGTGGACCTAGCAGGGTTATTAGCACAGATACGCAGTATTTT
TRBJ2-1	TRBV7-8	TRBD1	.	CASSLRQGPLKFF	TGTGCCAGCAGCTTACGACAGGGGCCGCTAAAGTTCTTC
TRBJ2-1	TRBV20-1	TRBD2	.	CSASALSRGSSYNEQFF	TGCAGTGCTAGTGCTCTCTCGCGGGGGAGCTCCTACAATGAGCAGTTCTTC
TRBJ1-5	TRBV15	.	.	CATSSPIVPNQPQHF	TGTGCCACCAGCAGCCCAATCGTTCCCAATCAGCCCCAGCATTTT
TRBJ2-5	TRBV11-1	.	.	CARSLEGFETQYF	TGTGCCAGAAGCTTGGAGGGTTTCGAGACCCAGTACTTC
TRBJ2-7	TRBV20-1	.	.	CSARDAALSNIYEQYF	TGCAGTGCTAGAGATGCCGCCCTCTCGAATATCTACGAGCAGTACTTC
TRBJ1-2	TRBV6-5	TRBD1	few	CASRDRGRVGYTF	TGTGCCAGCAGGGACAGGGGTAGGGTTGGCTACACCTTC
TRBJ2-3	TRBV3-1	.	few	CASSPSAGPLTTDTQYF	TGTGCCAGCAGCCCGTCGGCAGGGCCACTTACGACAGATACGCAGTATTTT
TRBJ2-1	TRBV6-2/TRBV6-3	.	few	CASSSKHEQFF	TGTGCCAGCAGTTCTAAGCATGAGCAGTTCTTC
TRBJ2-1	TRBV5-6	TRBD1	.	CASSLRTGMGNEQFF	TGTGCCAGCAGCTTGAGGACAGGGATGGGCAATGAGCAGTTCTTC
TRBJ2-7	TRBV12-3/TRBV12-4	.	.	CASSYLGTASYERYF	TGTGCCAGCAGTTATCTCGGGACGGCCTCCTACGAGCGGTACTTC